The table lists the clone carrying this TCR beta chain with a few counts. The sample belongs to a study of blood T cell repertoires in COVID-19. The assay was immunoSEQ multiplex PCR, and TCRdb's table has in-frame clones only and misses some. The table has some 220,000 clones, around 86% seen once. The V segment lost 3 bases and the J segment 12 bases; nucleotides outside the gene matches: 11. The CDR3 length is 13 residues. Sample: peripheral blood. The V call is TRBV12-3 or TRBV12-4, the J call TRBJ2-7, with 7 positions matching TRBD1. The source of this sequence is a woman aged 70-85 years with COVID-19, enrolled during active disease. CDR3 nucleotides: TGTGCCAGCAGTTTCGATACAGGGGTCGGTCGGTACTTC. Encoded protein: CASSFDTGVGRYF.